This T cell receptor (beta chain) was sequenced for a study of control samples from healthy donors and cancer patients. Method: immunoSEQ multiplex PCR; TCRdb's copy keeps in-frame clones and lacks some. The sample has approximately 170,000 clones, about 86% seen once. This CDR3 contains 14 residues. V was trimmed by 2 bases and J by 6 bases, leaving 12 bases between them. From germline, CDR1 is KGHDR and CDR2 SFDVKD. The receptor was isolated from a young woman in good health. The genes are TRBV24-1 and TRBJ1-2, with D perhaps TRBD1 (5 bases). Material: blood. The CDR3 DNA reads TGTGCCACCAGTGATTGGCAGGGAGGCGATGGCTACACCTTC. Encoded protein: CATSDWQGGDGYTF.